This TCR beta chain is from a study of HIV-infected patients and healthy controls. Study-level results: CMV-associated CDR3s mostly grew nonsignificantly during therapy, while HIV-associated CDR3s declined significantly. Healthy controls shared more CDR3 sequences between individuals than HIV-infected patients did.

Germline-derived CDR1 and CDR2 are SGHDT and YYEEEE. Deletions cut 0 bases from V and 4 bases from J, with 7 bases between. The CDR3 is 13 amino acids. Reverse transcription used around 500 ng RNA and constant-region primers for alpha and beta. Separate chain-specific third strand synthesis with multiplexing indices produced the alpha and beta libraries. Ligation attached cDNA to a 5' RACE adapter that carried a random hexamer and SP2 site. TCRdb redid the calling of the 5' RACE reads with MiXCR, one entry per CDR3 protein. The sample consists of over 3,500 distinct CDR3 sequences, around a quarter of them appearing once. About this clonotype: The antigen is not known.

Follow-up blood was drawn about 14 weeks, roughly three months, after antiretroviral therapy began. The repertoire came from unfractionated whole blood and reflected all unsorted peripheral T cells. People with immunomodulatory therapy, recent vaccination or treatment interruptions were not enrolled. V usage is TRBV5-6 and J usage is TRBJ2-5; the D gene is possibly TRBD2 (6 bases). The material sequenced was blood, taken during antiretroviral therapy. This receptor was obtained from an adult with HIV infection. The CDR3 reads CASSLGGGETQYF. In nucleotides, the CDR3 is TGTGCCAGCAGCTTGGGGGGAGGAGAGACCCAGTACTTC.